Below are 9 T cell receptor beta chains sequenced from a single sample in a study of identical twins. TCRdb re-called the 5' RACE reads through MiXCR, storing one row per CDR3 protein. The sample comprises about 810,000 distinct CDR3 sequences, roughly an eighth of which are singletons, and around 1.6% rests with the top ten. In addition, the sample was reused for a study of yellow fever vaccine responses in identical twins.

Material for sequencing was PBMCs. The receptor set was obtained from a woman between 18 and 29 years old in good health.

The chain recombines TRBV29-1 with TRBJ2-1; either TRBD1 or TRBD2 may supply D (5 bases each). The V and J ends lost 1 base and 0 bases respectively, with 13 bases between them. Germline values: CDR1 SQVTM, CDR2 ANQGSEA. The CDR3 runs 16 residues. The CDR3 nucleotides read TGCAGCGTTGAAGGGGGACCGACCGTCTCCTACAATGAGCAGTTCTTC. It is translated as CSVEGGPTVSYNEQFF.

The CDR3 sequence is CASSFAGTESSGANVLTF. CDR3 nucleotide sequence: TGTGCCAGCAGCTTTGCCGGGACAGAGAGCTCTGGGGCCAACGTCCTGACTTTC. This chain links TRBV11-1 with TRBJ2-6, with 7 bases identical to TRBD1. Germline V gene data show CDR1 as SGHAT and CDR2 as FQDESV (reference sequence). Trimming removed 3 bases from V and 0 bases from J; junction bases left unmatched: 8. The CDR3 has 18 amino acids.

This clonotype was seen more than once but under ten times. The chain has TRBV7-9 and TRBJ1-1, with 11 bases aligning to TRBD1. The CDR3 is 15 residues long. The V segment lost 4 bases and the J segment 4 bases; nucleotides outside the gene matches: 5. CDR1 is SEHNR, CDR2 FQNEAQ, per germline (reference sequence). In nucleotides, the CDR3 is TGTGCCAGCAGCTACTTGGACAGGGGGCGCACTGAAGCTTTCTTT. As protein: CASSYLDRGRTEAFF.

The V and J genes are TRBV7-8 and TRBJ2-1; TRBD2 matches at 8 bases. V was pared by 1 base and J by 2 bases, with 4 bases of the junction left unmatched. The CDR3 covers 16 residues. The V gene's germline CDR1 is SGHVS and CDR2 FQNEAQ. CDR3 sequence reads: CASSLVPAGAYNEQFF. The CDR3 coding sequence is TGTGCCAGCAGCTTAGTCCCAGCGGGGGCCTACAATGAGCAGTTCTTC.

The chain is built from TRBV29-1 and TRBJ2-1; 13 bases line up with TRBD2. Germline V gene sequence: CDR1 SQVTM, CDR2 ANQGSEA. The V segment lost 8 bases and the J segment 0 bases; nucleotides outside the gene matches: 10. This CDR3 contains 17 residues. CDR3 protein: CSSRTSGSPDSYNEQFF. Here the CDR3 DNA reads TGCAGCTCCCGGACTAGCGGGAGTCCCGACTCCTACAATGAGCAGTTCTTC.

The CDR3 DNA sequence: TGTGCCAGTAGTATAGAGGGCAGCAATCAGCCCCAGCATTTT. This translates into CASSIEGSNQPQHF. The chain is built from TRBV19 and TRBJ1-5, with D unclear. The germline gives CDR1 LNHDA, CDR2 SQIVND (reference sequence). This CDR3 contains 14 residues. The germline V and J ends were trimmed by 0 bases and 1 base, with 4 bases remaining between them.

This chain links TRBV20-1 with TRBJ1-5; perhaps TRBD1 as D (5 bases). Germline CDR1 is DFQATT and CDR2 is SNEGSKA (reference sequence). The CDR3 contains 14 residues. Here the CDR3 DNA reads TGCTTCTGGGGCCAAGCTCCGGGCATTCAGCCCCAGCATTTT. This translates into CFWGQAPGIQPQHF.

The chain is built from TRBV4-2 and TRBJ2-2, with D perhaps matching TRBD2 (6 bases). Germline CDR1 reads LGHNA; CDR2 reads YNFKEQ. V was cut by 4 bases and J by 1 base, with 10 bases left in between. The CDR3 extends over 15 amino acids. The CDR3, as DNA: TGTGCCAGCAGCCCGGGGGTTATGAACACCGGGGAGCTGTTTTTT. Its protein is CASSPGVMNTGELFF.

The chain combines TRBV2 with TRBJ1-5, with D possibly being TRBD1 (6 bases). Per the germline V gene, CDR1 is SNHLY and CDR2 is FYNNEI. The CDR3 contains 14 residues. V was trimmed by 1 base and J by 7 bases, leaving 11 bases between them. The CDR3 nucleotides are TGTGCCAGCAGTGAAGAGGGGGGAGGCCAGCCCCAGCATTTT. It specifies CASSEEGGGQPQHF.